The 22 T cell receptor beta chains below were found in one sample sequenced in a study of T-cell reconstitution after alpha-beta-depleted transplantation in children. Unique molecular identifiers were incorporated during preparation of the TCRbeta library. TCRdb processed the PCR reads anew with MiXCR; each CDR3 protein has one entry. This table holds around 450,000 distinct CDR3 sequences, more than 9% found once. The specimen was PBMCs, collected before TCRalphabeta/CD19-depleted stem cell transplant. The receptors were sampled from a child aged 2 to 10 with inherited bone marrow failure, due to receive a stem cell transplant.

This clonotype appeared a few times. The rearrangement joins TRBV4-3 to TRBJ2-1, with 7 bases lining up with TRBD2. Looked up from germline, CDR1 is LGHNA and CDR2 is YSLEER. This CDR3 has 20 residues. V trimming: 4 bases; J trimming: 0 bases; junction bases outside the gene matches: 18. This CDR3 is CASSRFSPVGGGSSYNEQFF. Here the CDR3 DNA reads TGCGCCAGCAGCCGATTTTCCCCTGTTGGGGGAGGGAGCTCCTACAATGAGCAGTTCTTC.

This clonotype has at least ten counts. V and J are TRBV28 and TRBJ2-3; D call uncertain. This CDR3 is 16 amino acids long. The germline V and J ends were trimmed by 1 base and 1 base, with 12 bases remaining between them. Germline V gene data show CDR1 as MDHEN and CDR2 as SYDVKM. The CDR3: CASSLLATTGTDTQYF. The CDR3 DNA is TGTGCCAGCAGTTTATTGGCAACCACGGGCACAGATACGCAGTATTTT.

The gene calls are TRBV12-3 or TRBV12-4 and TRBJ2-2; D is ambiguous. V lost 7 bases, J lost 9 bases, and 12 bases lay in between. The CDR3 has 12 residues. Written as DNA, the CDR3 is TGTGCCAGCAACATCGATCTCCGGGAGCTGTTTTTT. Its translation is CASNIDLRELFF.

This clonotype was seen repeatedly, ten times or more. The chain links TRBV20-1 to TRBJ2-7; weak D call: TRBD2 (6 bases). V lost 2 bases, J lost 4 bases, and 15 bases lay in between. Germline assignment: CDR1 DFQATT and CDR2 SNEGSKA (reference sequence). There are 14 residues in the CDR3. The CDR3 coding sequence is TGCAGTGCTAGAACTAGCCCAGCCCTTTACGAGCAGTACTTC. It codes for CSARTSPALYEQYF.

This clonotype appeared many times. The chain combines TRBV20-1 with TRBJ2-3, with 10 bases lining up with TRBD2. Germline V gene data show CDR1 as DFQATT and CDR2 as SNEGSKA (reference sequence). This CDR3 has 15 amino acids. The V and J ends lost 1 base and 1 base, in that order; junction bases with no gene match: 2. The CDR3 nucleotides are TGCAGTGCTAGAGGGACTAGCGGAGGCACAGATACGCAGTATTTT. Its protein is CSARGTSGGTDTQYF.

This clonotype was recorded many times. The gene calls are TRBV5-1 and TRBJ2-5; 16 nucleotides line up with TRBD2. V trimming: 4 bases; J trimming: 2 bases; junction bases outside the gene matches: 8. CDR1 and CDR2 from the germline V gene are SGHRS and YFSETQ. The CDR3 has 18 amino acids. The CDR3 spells CASSMGLAGGPSQETQYF. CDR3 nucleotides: TGCGCCAGCAGCATGGGACTAGCGGGAGGGCCGTCTCAAGAGACCCAGTACTTC.

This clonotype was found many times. The CDR3 bases are TGCGCCAGCAGGCCGACAGGACTAGCGGGAGCCGGGGAGCTGTTTTTT. It encodes CASRPTGLAGAGELFF. V is TRBV5-1 and J is TRBJ2-2; 13 bases are shared with TRBD2. V gave up 5 bases and J gave up 6 bases; unmatched junction bases: 7. CDR1 and CDR2 from the germline V gene are SGHRS and YFSETQ. The CDR3 runs to 16 residues.

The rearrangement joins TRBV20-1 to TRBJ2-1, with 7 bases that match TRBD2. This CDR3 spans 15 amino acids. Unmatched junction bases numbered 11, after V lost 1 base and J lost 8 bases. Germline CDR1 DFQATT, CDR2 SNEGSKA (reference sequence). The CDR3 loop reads CSARVRGAGRDEQFF. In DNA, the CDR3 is TGCAGTGCTAGAGTACGGGGAGCGGGAAGGGATGAGCAGTTCTTC.

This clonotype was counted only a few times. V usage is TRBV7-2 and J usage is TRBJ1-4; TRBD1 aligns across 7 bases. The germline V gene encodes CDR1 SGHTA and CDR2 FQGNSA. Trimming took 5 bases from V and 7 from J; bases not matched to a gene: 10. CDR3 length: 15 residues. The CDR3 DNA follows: TGTGCCAGCAGCACCACAGGGGTCCCCCCTGAAAAACTGTTTTTT. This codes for CASSTTGVPPEKLFF.

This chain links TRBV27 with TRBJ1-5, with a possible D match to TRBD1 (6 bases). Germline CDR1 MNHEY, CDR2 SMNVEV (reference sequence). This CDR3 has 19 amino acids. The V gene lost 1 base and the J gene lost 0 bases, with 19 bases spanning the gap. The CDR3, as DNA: TGTGCCAGCAGTTTATTTGGGCAGGGGATGGGAAATAGCAATCAGCCCCAGCATTTT. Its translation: CASSLFGQGMGNSNQPQHF.

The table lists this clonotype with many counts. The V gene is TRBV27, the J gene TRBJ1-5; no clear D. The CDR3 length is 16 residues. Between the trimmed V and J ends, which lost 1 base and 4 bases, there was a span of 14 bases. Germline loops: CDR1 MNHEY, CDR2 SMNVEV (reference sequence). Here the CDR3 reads CASSLFLSDPNQPQHF. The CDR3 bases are TGTGCCAGCAGTTTATTCCTATCGGACCCAAATCAGCCCCAGCATTTT.

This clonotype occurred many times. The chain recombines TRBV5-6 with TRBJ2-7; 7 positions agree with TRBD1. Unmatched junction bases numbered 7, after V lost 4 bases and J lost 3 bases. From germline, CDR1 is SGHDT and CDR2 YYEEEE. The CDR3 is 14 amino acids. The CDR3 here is CASSPRQGHYEQYF. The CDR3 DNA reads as TGTGCCAGCAGCCCCCGACAGGGTCACTACGAGCAGTACTTC.

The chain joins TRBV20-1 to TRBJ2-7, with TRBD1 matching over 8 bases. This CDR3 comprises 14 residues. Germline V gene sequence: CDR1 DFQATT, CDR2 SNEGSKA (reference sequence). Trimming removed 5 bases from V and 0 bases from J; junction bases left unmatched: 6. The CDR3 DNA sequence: TGCAGTGCTGCTCCCGGGACAGGCTCCTACGAGCAGTACTTC. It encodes CSAAPGTGSYEQYF.

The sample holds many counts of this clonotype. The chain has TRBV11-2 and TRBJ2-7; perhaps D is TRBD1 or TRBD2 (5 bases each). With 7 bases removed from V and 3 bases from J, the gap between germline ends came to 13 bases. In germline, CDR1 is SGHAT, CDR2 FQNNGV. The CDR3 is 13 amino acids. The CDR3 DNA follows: TGTGCCAGCACGGGTCCAGGGAGCTACGAGCAGTACTTC. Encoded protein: CASTGPGSYEQYF.

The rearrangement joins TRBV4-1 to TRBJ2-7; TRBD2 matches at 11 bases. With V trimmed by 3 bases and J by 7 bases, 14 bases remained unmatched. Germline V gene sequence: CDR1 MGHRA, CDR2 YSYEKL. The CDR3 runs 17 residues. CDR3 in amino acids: CASSHRLAGGLLGEQYF. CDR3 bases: TGCGCCAGCAGCCATCGCCTAGCGGGAGGTCTTTTGGGGGAGCAGTACTTC.

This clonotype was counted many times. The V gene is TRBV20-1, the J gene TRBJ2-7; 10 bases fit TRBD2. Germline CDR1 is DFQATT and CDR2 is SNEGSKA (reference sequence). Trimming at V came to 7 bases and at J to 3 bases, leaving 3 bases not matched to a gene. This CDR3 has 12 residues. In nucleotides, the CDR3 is TGCAGTGTCCGACTAGCGGGCTACGAGCAGTACTTC. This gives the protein CSVRLAGYEQYF.

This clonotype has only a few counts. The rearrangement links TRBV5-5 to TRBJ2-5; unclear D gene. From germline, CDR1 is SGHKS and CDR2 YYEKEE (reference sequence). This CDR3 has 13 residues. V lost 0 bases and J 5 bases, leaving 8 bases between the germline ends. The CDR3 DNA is TGTGCCAGCAGCTTGGCCTCATGGGAGACCCAGTACTTC. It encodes CASSLASWETQYF.

As DNA, the CDR3 is TGTGCCAGTAGCCGAAGGGGTTGGGGGCGCCGGGGAGAGACCCAGTACTTC. Amino acids: CASSRRGWGRRGETQYF. This chain uses TRBV19 with TRBJ2-5, with D maybe TRBD1 (6 bases). The CDR3 extends over 17 amino acids. Germline loops: CDR1 LNHDA, CDR2 SQIVND (reference sequence). V was pared by 6 bases and J by 4 bases, with 24 bases between.

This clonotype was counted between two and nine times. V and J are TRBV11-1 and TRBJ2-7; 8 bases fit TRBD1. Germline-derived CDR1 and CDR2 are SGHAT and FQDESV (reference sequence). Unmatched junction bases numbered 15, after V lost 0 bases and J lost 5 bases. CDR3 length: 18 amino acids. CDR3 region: CASSLAHQGADPGHEQYF. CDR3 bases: TGTGCCAGCAGCTTAGCGCACCAGGGGGCGGATCCGGGGCACGAGCAGTACTTC. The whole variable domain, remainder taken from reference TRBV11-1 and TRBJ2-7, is EAEVAQSPRYKITEKSQAVAFWCDPISGHATLYWYRQILGQGPELLVQFQDESVVDDSQLPKDRFSAERLKGVDSTLKIQPAELGDSAMYLCASSLAHQGADPGHEQYFGPGTRLTVT.

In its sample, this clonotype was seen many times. The DNA of the CDR3 is TGTGCCAGCAGCCAAGGTCCGGACAGGGGAGGAGAGCAGTACTTC. Amino acids: CASSQGPDRGGEQYF. The V and J genes are TRBV3-1 and TRBJ2-7, with 9 bases identical to TRBD1. This CDR3 is 15 amino acids long. With 1 base clipped from V and 7 bases from J, the junction kept 8 bases outside the gene matches. Germline V gene sequence: CDR1 LGHDT, CDR2 YNNKEL (reference sequence).

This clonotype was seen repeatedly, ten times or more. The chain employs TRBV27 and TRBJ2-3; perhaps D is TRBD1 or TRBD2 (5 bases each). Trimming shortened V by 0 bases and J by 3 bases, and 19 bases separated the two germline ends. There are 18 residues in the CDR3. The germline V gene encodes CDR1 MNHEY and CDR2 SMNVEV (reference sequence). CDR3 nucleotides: TGTGCCAGCAGTTTATCGGGCGGCCTTTTCGGGGCTACAGATACGCAGTATTTT. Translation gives CASSLSGGLFGATDTQYF.

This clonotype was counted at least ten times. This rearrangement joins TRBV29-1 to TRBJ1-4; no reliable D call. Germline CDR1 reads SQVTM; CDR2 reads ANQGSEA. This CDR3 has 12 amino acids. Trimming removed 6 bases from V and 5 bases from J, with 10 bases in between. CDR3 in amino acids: CSVSGANEKLFF. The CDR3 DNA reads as TGCAGCGTGTCGGGAGCGAATGAAAAACTGTTTTTT.